The clone carrying this T cell receptor (beta chain) was seen repeatedly, ten times or more. Its antigen is undetermined. This sample was taken from a study of T cells after yellow fever vaccination. The study, taken as a whole, reports: Post-booster samples contained most primary-vaccination clones (nearly 98% CD4, 70% to 90% CD8).

The CDR3 consists of 16 residues. Per germline, CDR1 LNHDA and CDR2 SQIVND (reference sequence). Trimming shortened V by 3 bases and J by 1 base, and 14 bases separated the two germline ends. Each CDR3 protein gets one entry after TCRdb re-called the 5' RACE reads with MiXCR. The sample has some 68,000 distinct CDR3 sequences; over 6.5% are singletons. Sequences were derived from CD8+ T cells sorted from PBMCs, sampled roughly 45 days after the first yellow fever vaccination. This clonotype was obtained from a man in his late teens or twenties who received the YFV17D yellow fever vaccine. The J gene is TRBJ2-3, the V gene TRBV19; either TRBD1 or TRBD2 may supply D (5 bases each). The CDR3 protein is CASSMVWGSGTDTQYF. The CDR3 DNA sequence: TGTGCCAGTAGTATGGTCTGGGGGTCTGGCACAGATACGCAGTATTTT. Complete variable domain (other parts from reference TRBV19 and TRBJ2-3): DGGITQSPKYLFRKEGQNVTLSCEQNLNHDAMYWYRQDPGQGLRLIYYSQIVNDFQKGDIAEGYSVSREKKESFPLTVTSAQKNPTAFYLCASSMVWGSGTDTQYFGPGTRLTVL.